These 23 T cell receptor beta chains share one sample of origin, sequenced in a study of T cells in localized non-small cell lung cancer. Profiled with immunoSEQ multiplex PCR; TCRdb holds only in-frame clones, not every one. The repertoire holds roughly 1,200 clones, with roughly 36% as singletons. Sequenced here: lung tumor tissue, sampled before any cancer treatment. These receptors originate from a male donor at least 60 years old with stage II squamous cell lung carcinoma.

The CDR3: CASSIDRSTGRHTF. The CDR3 DNA reads TGTGCCAGTAGTATAGATCGAAGTACCGGAAGGCACACCTTC. V usage is TRBV19 and J usage is TRBJ1-2, with D uncertain. Trimming took 0 bases from V and 12 from J, leaving 17 bases between them. Germline V lookup: CDR1 LNHDA, CDR2 SQIVND (reference sequence). The CDR3 has 14 amino acids.

This clone was found a few times. This chain connects TRBV5-1 to TRBJ2-4, with D perhaps matching TRBD1 (6 bases). The CDR3 totals 15 residues. V dropped 4 bases and J dropped 5 bases, with 16 bases sitting between them. Per the germline V gene, CDR1 is SGHRS and CDR2 is YFSETQ. CDR3 DNA: TGCGCCAGCAGCCACTCAGGGGCCGGGGAAAACATTCAGTACTTC. Residues: CASSHSGAGENIQYF.

In this sample, this clone turned up once. The genes are TRBV29-1 and TRBJ1-4, with a tentative D call TRBD1 (5 bases). The CDR3 is 13 residues long. Trimming pared 4 bases from V and 7 bases from J, leaving 13 bases between. The germline V gene has CDR1 SQVTM and CDR2 ANQGSEA. The CDR3 loop is CSVGLQAGEKLFF. CDR3 DNA sequence: TGCAGCGTTGGGTTACAGGCGGGTGAAAAACTGTTTTTT. Full variable domain (missing parts from reference TRBV29-1 and TRBJ1-4): SAVISQKPSRDICQRGTSLTIQCQVDSQVTMMFWYRQQPGQSLTLIATANQGSEATYESGFVIDKFPISRPNLTFSTLTVSNMSPEDSSIYLCSVGLQAGEKLFFGSGTQLSVL.

The chain employs TRBV9 and TRBJ2-1, with 7 nucleotides matching TRBD2. Germline CDR1 SGDLS, CDR2 YYNGEE. The CDR3 loop spans 15 amino acids. Losses at the gene ends were 4 bases for V and 3 bases for J; bases not matched to a gene: 7. CDR3 loop: CASSPSGGYYNEQFF. The CDR3 DNA reads as TGTGCCAGCAGCCCTTCCGGGGGGTACTACAATGAGCAGTTCTTC. Drawing the rest from reference TRBV9 and TRBJ2-1, the complete variable domain is DSGVTQTPKHLITATGQRVTLRCSPRSGDLSVYWYQQSLDQGLQFLIQYYNGEERAKGNILERFSAQQFPDLHSELNLSSLELGDSALYFCASSPSGGYYNEQFFGPGTRLTVL.

This clone was observed a handful of times. The rearrangement uses TRBV2 and TRBJ1-5; D unresolved. The CDR3 has 13 residues. The germline V gene encodes CDR1 SNHLY and CDR2 FYNNEI. Trimming removed 9 bases from V and 5 bases from J, with 14 bases in between. This CDR3 reads CASLLSRHQPQHF. The CDR3 region has the DNA TGTGCCAGTCTCCTCTCGAGGCATCAGCCCCAGCATTTT. The complete variable domain, with remaining parts taken from reference TRBV2 and TRBJ1-5, reads EPEVTQTPSHQVTQMGQEVILRCVPISNHLYFYWYRQILGQKVEFLVSFYNNEISEKSEIFDDQFSVERPDGSNFTLKIRSTKLEDSAMYFCASLLSRHQPQHFGDGTRLSIL.

The V call is TRBV10-2, the J call TRBJ2-7; the D is unclear. The CDR3 consists of 14 residues. CDR1 is WSHSY and CDR2 is SAAADI in the germline V gene. V lost 0 bases and J lost 6, with 12 bases in between. CDR3 sequence reads: CASSESDRGGEQYF. CDR3 nucleotide sequence: TGCGCCAGCAGTGAGTCCGACCGAGGTGGCGAGCAGTACTTC.

V usage is TRBV19 and J usage is TRBJ1-6; TRBD1 matches 8 bases. J lost 9 bases, V lost 6 bases, and 7 bases had no gene match. The CDR3 length is 14 residues. The germline gives CDR1 LNHDA, CDR2 SQIVND (reference sequence). The CDR3 here is CASRAQGASSPLHF. The CDR3, as DNA: TGTGCCAGTAGAGCGCAGGGGGCTAGTTCACCCCTCCACTTT.

J is TRBJ2-2 and V is TRBV14; D is unresolved. This CDR3 comprises 13 residues. Between the trimmed V and J ends, which lost 2 bases and 5 bases, there was a span of 6 bases. The germline gives CDR1 SGHDN, CDR2 FVKESK. The chain's CDR3 is CASSQSMTGELFF. The CDR3 coding sequence is TGTGCCAGCAGCCAATCGATGACCGGGGAGCTGTTTTTT. Full variable domain (rest looked up from reference TRBV14 and TRBJ2-2): EAGVTQFPSHSVIEKGQTVTLRCDPISGHDNLYWYRRVMGKEIKFLLHFVKESKQDESGMPNNRFLAERTGGTYSTLKVQPAELEDSGVYFCASSQSMTGELFFGEGSRLTVL.

This clone was detected a few times. The chain combines TRBV11-3 with TRBJ2-1, with 8 positions matching TRBD2. The CDR3 is made up of 16 amino acids. The V gene end was trimmed by 2 bases and the J gene end by 11 bases; junction bases not matched to a gene: 14. Germline CDR1 SGHNT, CDR2 YENEEA. The CDR3 bases are TGTGCCAGCAGCTTAAGTTTCGGGTTTAGCGGGGCCCAGCAGTTCTTC. Translating it yields CASSLSFGFSGAQQFF.

This clone is labeled as medium-sized. V is TRBV6-8 and J is TRBJ2-1; weak D call: TRBD1 (5 bases). V lost 6 bases and J lost 6, with 15 bases in between. The CDR3 is 14 residues long. Germline CDR1 MNHGY, CDR2 SAAAGT. The CDR3 DNA reads TGTGCCAGCAGCCTTAGGACCCAGGGCAATGAGCAGTTCTTC. Translation: CASSLRTQGNEQFF.

This clone turned up a few times. The chain employs TRBV10-3 and TRBJ1-2, with a tentative D call TRBD1 (5 bases). The V end lost 1 base, the J end lost 1 base, and 7 bases lay between the germline ends. The CDR3 has 14 amino acids. Germline-derived CDR1 and CDR2 are ENHRY and SYGVKD. CDR3 in DNA: TGTGCCATCAGTGAGTGGGACTATAACTATGGCTACACCTTC. Protein: CAISEWDYNYGYTF.

In its sample, this clone was seen once. J is TRBJ1-1 and V is TRBV12-5, with 7 bases fitting TRBD1. Germline V gene lookup returns CDR1 LGHNT and CDR2 FRNRAP. This CDR3 is built from 13 residues. The ends lost 5 bases at V and 8 bases at J; junction bases unmatched: 8. Written as DNA, the CDR3 is TGTGCTAGTGGTCGAAGTCCGGGACAGGAAGCTTTCTTT. It encodes CASGRSPGQEAFF.

This clone is categorized as large (0.1 to 1%). The chain carries TRBV11-3 and TRBJ1-5; D uncertain. V was trimmed by 3 bases and J by 7 bases, leaving 13 bases between them. The CDR3 consists of 14 residues. CDR1 and CDR2 (germline): SGHNT, YENEEA. The CDR3 region has the DNA TGTGCCAGCAGCTTGAATCAGGCCTCCCAGCCCCAGCATTTT. It specifies CASSLNQASQPQHF.

There are a few counts of this clone. Written as DNA, the CDR3 is TGTGCCAGCAGTTCCTTAGCGGGACAAACCTACGAGCAGTACTTC. It translates to CASSSLAGQTYEQYF. This rearrangement joins TRBV6-8 to TRBJ2-7, with 8 nucleotides matching TRBD2. This CDR3 spans 15 amino acids. CDR1 is MNHGY, CDR2 SAAAGT, per germline. V gave up 4 bases and J gave up 2 bases; unmatched junction bases: 7.

V is TRBV28 and J is TRBJ2-4, with 9 bases that match TRBD1. After removal of 6 bases from V and 8 bases from J, the junction contained 5 bases not matched to a gene. This CDR3 has 13 amino acids. The germline V gene has CDR1 MDHEN and CDR2 SYDVKM. DNA of the CDR3: TGTGCCAGCAGGGACAGGGGCCTGGACATTCAGTACTTC. Translated, it gives CASRDRGLDIQYF. Full variable domain (missing parts from reference TRBV28 and TRBJ2-4): DVKVTQSSRYLVKRTGEKVFLECVQDMDHENMFWYRQDPGLGLRLIYFSYDVKMKEKGDIPEGYSVSREKKERFSLILESASTNQTSMYLCASRDRGLDIQYFGAGTRLSVL.

The rearrangement links TRBV15 to TRBJ1-1; 8 bases are a match to TRBD1. Germline CDR1 and CDR2: LNHNV and YYDKDF (reference sequence). V lost 0 bases, J lost 0 bases, and 0 bases stayed unmatched. This CDR3 region has 15 residues. The CDR3 reads CATSRDRGLNTEAFF. The CDR3 bases are TGTGCCACCAGCAGAGACAGGGGGCTGAACACTGAAGCTTTCTTT. The full variable domain, its missing parts supplied by reference TRBV15 and TRBJ1-1, is DAMVIQNPRYQVTQFGKPVTLSCSQTLNHNVMYWYQQKSSQAPKLLFHYYDKDFNNEADTPDNFQSRRPNTSFCFLDIRSPGLGDTAMYLCATSRDRGLNTEAFFGQGTRLTVV.

The DNA for the CDR3 is TGTGCCAGTAAGGGACTCGGCAACTATGGCTACACCTTC. Translated: CASKGLGNYGYTF. The chain has TRBV19 and TRBJ1-2; TRBD1 might be the D (5 bases). The CDR3 runs to 13 residues. Trimming left V 7 bases short and J 2 bases short, with 11 bases between. Germline V gene lookup returns CDR1 LNHDA and CDR2 SQIVND (reference sequence).

The chain combines TRBV14 with TRBJ2-7; D gene unclear. V lost 3 bases and J lost 2, with 5 bases in between. The CDR3 is 12 amino acids. Germline V CDR1 and CDR2: SGHDN, FVKESK. The CDR3 DNA reads as TGTGCCAGCAGCCACGGAGCCTACGAGCAGTACTTC. Its protein is CASSHGAYEQYF.

The chain carries TRBV6-8 and TRBJ2-2; TRBD2 agrees at 7 bases. The CDR3 has 13 amino acids. Germline-derived CDR1 and CDR2 are MNHGY and SAAAGT. J was trimmed by 6 bases and V by 6 bases; bases with no gene match: 4. CDR3 amino acids: CASSLGGSGELFF. For the CDR3, the DNA is TGTGCCAGCAGCCTCGGGGGGTCCGGGGAGCTGTTTTTT.

This clone was seen only a few times. The chain couples TRBV5-1 to TRBJ1-1, with D possibly TRBD1 on 5 matching bases. The ends were cut back, 1 base at V and 4 bases at J, with 14 bases in the middle. The germline CDR1 and CDR2 sequences are SGHRS and YFSETQ. The length of the CDR3 is 15 residues. CDR3 DNA sequence: TGCGCCAGCAGCTTGTCGGGGGTCTGGGTCACTGAAGCTTTCTTT. Translated: CASSLSGVWVTEAFF.

This clone was picked up a small number of times. The chain joins TRBV14 to TRBJ1-4, with a tentative D call TRBD1 (6 bases). The germline gives CDR1 SGHDN, CDR2 FVKESK. V shed 3 bases and J shed 16 bases, with 12 bases lying between them. The CDR3 sequence is 11 residues long. CDR3 DNA: TGTGCCAGCAGCCATACAGGGTATAAGTTTTTT. Translated: CASSHTGYKFF.

This clone came up a few times. This chain joins TRBV6-7 and TRBJ1-1, with D possibly being TRBD1 (6 bases). TRBV6-7 has ORF status, its function being uncertain. This CDR3 has 15 amino acids. The V end lost 7 bases, the J end lost 4 bases, and 19 bases lay between the germline ends. This chain's CDR3 is CASTSVSGESTEAFF. Here the CDR3 DNA reads TGTGCCAGCACCTCCGTGTCAGGGGAGAGCACTGAAGCTTTCTTT.

This clone has a handful of counts. The chain carries TRBV30 and TRBJ1-2, with 8 bases that match TRBD1. The CDR3 runs 15 residues. The ends lost 0 bases at V and 2 bases at J; junction bases unmatched: 5. From germline, CDR1 is GTSNPN and CDR2 SVGIG (reference sequence). CDR3 in DNA: TGTGCCTGGAGTGTAGCCAGGGGGCTGAACTATGGCTACACCTTC. Its protein product is CAWSVARGLNYGYTF.